One and the same sample provided the 31 T cell receptor beta chains below, sequenced in a study of blood T cell repertoires in COVID-19. Generated by immunoSEQ multiplex PCR, the TCRdb table keeps only in-frame clones and is missing some. The data contain under 300,000 clones, over 75% of them singletons. The sequenced sample consisted of peripheral blood. The receptors shown here come from a human donor in a cohort sampled during active COVID-19.

This chain joins TRBV29-1 and TRBJ1-6, with D hard to call. Per the germline V gene, CDR1 is SQVTM and CDR2 is ANQGSEA. Trimming took 6 bases from V and 6 from J, leaving 12 bases between them. This CDR3 comprises 13 residues. The CDR3, as DNA: TGCAGCGTAACCTACGATATTAATTCACCCCTCCACTTT. Translation: CSVTYDINSPLHF.

This clone showed up just a few times. J is TRBJ1-1 and V is TRBV10-3; D is uncertain. The V end lost 2 bases, the J end lost 11 bases, and 9 bases lay between the germline ends. Per the germline V gene, CDR1 is ENHRY and CDR2 is SYGVKD. The CDR3 contains 11 residues. DNA of the CDR3: TGTGCCATCAGTGAGGAGGGTCGGGCTTTCTTT. This gives the protein CAISEEGRAFF.

The chain is built from TRBV5-1 and TRBJ2-2, with 7 bases identical to TRBD2. CDR1 and CDR2 (germline): SGHRS, YFSETQ. Trimming took 2 bases from V and 7 from J; bases not matched to a gene: 8. CDR3 length: 15 residues. CDR3 region: CASSLLALTGGELFF. CDR3 DNA: TGCGCCAGCAGCTTACTAGCGTTAACAGGCGGGGAGCTGTTTTTT.

The chain carries TRBV13 and TRBJ2-5; 9 nucleotides agree with TRBD1. In germline, CDR1 is PRHDT, CDR2 FYEKMQ (reference sequence). V lost 2 bases to trimming and J lost 5 bases; unmatched junction nucleotides: 6. The length of the CDR3 is 15 residues. In nucleotides, the CDR3 is TGTGCCAGCAGCTTACGTGGGACAGGGAGGGAGACCCAGTACTTC. Protein: CASSLRGTGRETQYF.

The chain combines TRBV7-2 with TRBJ1-2, with D hard to call. Germline CDR1 reads SGHTA; CDR2 reads FQGNSA. Trimming removed 1 base from V and 5 bases from J, with 8 bases in between. The CDR3 runs 13 residues. CDR3 in DNA: TGTGCCAGCAGCTTAGGGCAGTTTTATGGCTACACCTTC. This translates into CASSLGQFYGYTF. The entire variable domain, with the rest obtained from reference TRBV7-2 and TRBJ1-2, is as follows: GAGVSQSPSNKVTEKGKDVELRCDPISGHTALYWYRQSLGQGLEFLIYFQGNSAPDKSGLPSDRFSAERTGGSVSTLTIQRTQQEDSAVYLCASSLGQFYGYTFGSGTRLTVV.

The rearrangement links TRBV6-2 or TRBV6-3 to TRBJ2-3; tentatively, D is TRBD2 (6 bases). V lost 2 bases and J 5 bases, leaving 11 bases between the germline ends. The germline gives CDR1 MNHEY, CDR2 SVGEGT. The CDR3 loop spans 14 amino acids. In DNA, the CDR3 is TGTGCCAGCAGTTACGGAGGGCCGCAAGATACGCAGTATTTT. It is translated as CASSYGGPQDTQYF.

The J gene is TRBJ2-7, the V gene TRBV6-5; 7 bases line up with TRBD2. The J segment lost 7 bases and the V segment lost 7 bases, leaving 10 bases of the junction unmatched. Germline V gene sequence: CDR1 MNHEY, CDR2 SVGAGI. The CDR3 is 13 residues long. This CDR3 reads CASKRDPRGEQYF. The CDR3 DNA reads as TGTGCCAGCAAGCGGGACCCCCGGGGTGAGCAGTACTTC.

CDR3 amino acids: CASSLGGGISYEQYF. CDR3 in DNA: TGTGCCAGCAGCTTAGGCGGGGGGATCTCCTACGAGCAGTACTTC. V usage is TRBV7-9 and J usage is TRBJ2-7; 8 nucleotides match TRBD2. Looked up from germline, CDR1 is SEHNR and CDR2 is FQNEAQ (reference sequence). CDR3 length: 15 residues. The junction had 2 bases not matched to a gene; V was cut back by 1 base and J by 0 bases.

V gene TRBV18 combines with J gene TRBJ2-6; possibly TRBD2 for D (7 bases). Between the trimmed V and J ends, which lost 5 bases and 5 bases, there was a span of 13 bases. This CDR3 has 15 amino acids. Per the germline V gene, CDR1 is KGHSH and CDR2 is LQKENI. CDR3 sequence (DNA): TGTGCCAGCTCAATTACGGGGGGCTGGGCCAACGTCCTGACTTTC. Its protein product is CASSITGGWANVLTF.

This chain joins TRBV27 and TRBJ2-7; possible D gene TRBD2, 6 bases. CDR1 is MNHEY and CDR2 is SMNVEV in the germline V gene (reference sequence). Trimming took 7 bases from V and 3 from J, leaving 16 bases between them. The CDR3 runs to 14 residues. CDR3 in amino acids: CASTSAGPNYEQYF. Written as DNA, the CDR3 is TGTGCCAGCACTTCCGCGGGACCAAACTACGAGCAGTACTTC.

Here the CDR3 reads CASSEQGKGGYTF. The DNA of the CDR3 is TGTGCCAGCAGTGAGCAGGGCAAAGGTGGCTACACCTTC. The chain has TRBV2 and TRBJ1-2; TRBD1 is a possible D gene (5 bases). Trimming shortened V by 3 bases and J by 7 bases, and 12 bases separated the two germline ends. Germline values: CDR1 SNHLY, CDR2 FYNNEI. This CDR3 comprises 13 residues.

This rearrangement joins TRBV28 to TRBJ2-1, with D maybe TRBD2 (5 bases). The CDR3 covers 12 residues. Between the trimmed V and J ends, which lost 7 bases and 5 bases, there was a span of 9 bases. CDR1 and CDR2 from the germline V gene are MDHEN and SYDVKM. The CDR3 DNA sequence: TGTGCCAGCAACCTAGCCAACAATGAGCAGTTCTTC. Encoded protein: CASNLANNEQFF.

The CDR3 nucleotides are TGTGCCAGCTCACCAGTGCCCGTCGGCCAAGAGACCCAGTACTTC. This gives the protein CASSPVPVGQETQYF. V gene TRBV18 combines with J gene TRBJ2-5; D not certain. CDR1 and CDR2 from the germline V gene are KGHSH and LQKENI. With 2 bases removed from V and 1 base from J, the gap between germline ends came to 11 bases. The CDR3 contains 15 residues.

The gene calls are TRBV10-1 and TRBJ1-1; TRBD1 matches 9 bases. The CDR3 has 14 amino acids. J lost 8 bases, V lost 7 bases, and 11 bases had no gene match. The V gene's germline CDR1 is WNHNN and CDR2 SYGVQD (reference sequence). The CDR3 coding sequence is TGCGCCAGCAAAGAAGATGCGGGACAGGGCGAAGCTTTCTTT. Protein sequence: CASKEDAGQGEAFF.

The chain links TRBV11-2 to TRBJ1-1; a weak D match, TRBD1 (5 bases). Germline-derived CDR1 and CDR2 are SGHAT and FQNNGV. V shed 5 bases and J shed 6 bases, with 10 bases lying between them. The CDR3 is made up of 12 amino acids. CDR3 sequence reads: CASSPGHAEAFF. CDR3 bases: TGTGCCAGCAGCCCAGGACATGCTGAAGCTTTCTTT.

This clone was recorded only once. This chain links TRBV30 with TRBJ2-5; weak D call: TRBD1 (6 bases). In germline, CDR1 is GTSNPN, CDR2 SVGIG (reference sequence). The CDR3 sequence is 13 residues long. V dropped 1 base and J dropped 1 base, with 7 bases sitting between them. CDR3 amino acids: CAWSARGQETQYF. The CDR3 DNA is TGTGCCTGGAGTGCCAGGGGCCAAGAGACCCAGTACTTC.

The gene calls are TRBV2 and TRBJ2-1; 14 bases line up with TRBD2. J was trimmed by 8 bases and V by 7 bases; bases with no gene match: 7. This CDR3 contains 15 residues. Germline V gene sequence: CDR1 SNHLY, CDR2 FYNNEI. As DNA, the CDR3 is TGTGCCAGCAAGGGACTAGCGGGAGTTATCGATGAGCAGTTCTTC. Its translation: CASKGLAGVIDEQFF.

This clone appeared a single time. The V gene is TRBV11-3, the J gene TRBJ2-7; no firm D call. Germline CDR1 is SGHNT and CDR2 is YENEEA. Trimming took 2 bases from V and 7 from J, leaving 12 bases between them. The CDR3 runs to 13 residues. CDR3 sequence reads: CASSLNSLGEQYF. In DNA, the CDR3 is TGTGCCAGCAGCTTAAATAGCCTCGGAGAGCAGTACTTC.

The V call is TRBV19, the J call TRBJ2-6; D perhaps matches TRBD1 (6 bases). CDR3 length: 15 residues. V was cut by 6 bases and J by 4 bases, with 13 bases left in between. CDR1 and CDR2 from the germline V gene are LNHDA and SQIVND (reference sequence). The CDR3 is CASRYRTAGANVLTF. The CDR3 coding sequence is TGTGCCAGTAGATACCGGACAGCCGGGGCCAACGTCCTGACTTTC.

The V and J genes are TRBV15 and TRBJ2-5, with 7 nucleotides matching TRBD1. Trimming took 5 bases from V and 3 from J; bases not matched to a gene: 6. The CDR3 loop spans 14 amino acids. From germline, CDR1 is LNHNV and CDR2 YYDKDF (reference sequence). The CDR3 sequence is CATSPRDSKETQYF. The CDR3 DNA reads as TGTGCCACCAGCCCTCGGGACAGTAAAGAGACCCAGTACTTC.

V usage is TRBV5-4 and J usage is TRBJ2-2; D remains ambiguous. V was trimmed by 7 bases and J by 1 base, leaving 5 bases between them. Germline CDR1 reads SGHNT; CDR2 reads YYREEE (reference sequence). CDR3 size: 12 residues. In DNA form, the CDR3 reads TGTGCCAGCGTTCAGAACACCGGGGAGCTGTTTTTT. It specifies CASVQNTGELFF.

The chain joins TRBV7-9 to TRBJ1-1; 12 bases are shared with TRBD1. In germline, CDR1 is SEHNR, CDR2 FQNEAQ (reference sequence). The CDR3 spans 17 residues. With V trimmed by 5 bases and J by 1 base, 8 bases remained unmatched. CDR3 DNA sequence: TGTGCCAGCAGCCTTCGGGGACAGGGGGCGAAGAACACTGAAGCTTTCTTT. Translation: CASSLRGQGAKNTEAFF.

The chain couples TRBV18 to TRBJ2-2; 13 nucleotides align to TRBD2. Germline CDR1 reads KGHSH; CDR2 reads LQKENI. V shed 6 bases, J shed 4 bases, and the junction held 5 bases outside the gene matches. CDR3 length equals 16 residues. The CDR3 DNA sequence: TGTGCCAGCTCCTCTGGACTAGCGGGAGTCACCGGGGAGCTGTTTTTT. It is translated as CASSSGLAGVTGELFF.

The chain employs TRBV7-2 and TRBJ2-1; TRBD2 matches 7 bases. V gave up 7 bases and J gave up 7 bases; unmatched junction bases: 16. The CDR3 runs to 16 residues. From germline, CDR1 is SGHTA and CDR2 FQGNSA. CDR3 coding DNA: TGTGCCAGCATCCCCTTCGTGGCGGGAGCTTCAAATGAGCAGTTCTTC. This codes for CASIPFVAGASNEQFF.

The chain joins TRBV5-1 to TRBJ2-5; the D gene is possibly TRBD2 (6 bases). This CDR3 has 11 amino acids. The V end lost 10 bases, the J end lost 5 bases, and 12 bases lay between the germline ends. CDR1 and CDR2 from the germline V gene are SGHRS and YFSETQ. The DNA of the CDR3 is TGCGCCGGAGGGAGACGGGAGACCCAGTACTTC. Its protein product is CAGGRRETQYF.

The chain links TRBV28 to TRBJ2-1, with 10 bases that match TRBD2. V shed 8 bases and J 7 bases; nucleotides not matched to a gene: 14. The CDR3 is 16 amino acids. Germline V gives CDR1 MDHEN, CDR2 SYDVKM. The DNA of the CDR3 is TGTGCCAGCCTGGTCCAAGGTGCTAGCGGGAGAAATGAGCAGTTCTTC. Amino acids: CASLVQGASGRNEQFF.

The chain is built from TRBV7-9 and TRBJ1-6; tentative D call: TRBD1 (6 bases). This CDR3 region has 14 residues. V was pared by 4 bases and J by 4 bases, with 8 bases between. Germline loops: CDR1 SEHNR, CDR2 FQNEAQ (reference sequence). This CDR3 reads CASSSGQYNSPLHF. The CDR3 DNA reads TGTGCCAGCAGCTCTGGACAGTATAATTCACCCCTCCACTTT.

This clone showed up just a few times. V and J are TRBV5-5 and TRBJ2-2; D gene unclear. Trimming took off 0 bases at V and 7 bases at J, with 10 bases between the two ends. CDR3 length: 14 residues. Germline CDR1 and CDR2: SGHKS and YYEKEE (reference sequence). In DNA form, the CDR3 reads TGTGCCAGCAGCTTGGACTGGGCCAGCGGGGAGCTGTTTTTT. Amino acids: CASSLDWASGELFF.

This clone was detected only a few times. This rearrangement joins TRBV25-1 to TRBJ2-2; possibly TRBD1 for D (6 bases). Germline CDR1 is MGHDK and CDR2 is SYGVNS. The V gene lost 11 bases and the J gene lost 7 bases, with 23 bases spanning the gap. This CDR3 has 15 residues. In DNA, the CDR3 is TGTGCCGCAAGTGCAACAGGGATAAAGGGCGGGGAGCTGTTTTTT. Translation gives CAASATGIKGGELFF.

The V gene is TRBV9, the J gene TRBJ2-1; TRBD2 matches at 7 bases. The CDR3 totals 12 residues. In germline, CDR1 is SGDLS, CDR2 YYNGEE. The V segment lost 4 bases and the J segment 9 bases; nucleotides outside the gene matches: 4. In nucleotides, the CDR3 is TGTGCCAGCAGCCAGCGGGAAACTGAGCAGTTCTTC. Amino acid sequence: CASSQRETEQFF.

The chain combines TRBV7-2 with TRBJ1-2, with 9 positions matching TRBD1. Per the germline V gene, CDR1 is SGHTA and CDR2 is FQGNSA. This CDR3 is 15 amino acids long. The trim removed 5 bases at V and 9 bases at J, leaving 13 bases unmatched. CDR3 residues: CASSNRDRDPRSYTF. The DNA for the CDR3 is TGTGCCAGCAGCAACCGGGACAGGGACCCTCGGAGCTACACCTTC. Full variable domain (outside the CDR3, taken from reference TRBV7-2 and TRBJ1-2): GAGVSQSPSNKVTEKGKDVELRCDPISGHTALYWYRQSLGQGLEFLIYFQGNSAPDKSGLPSDRFSAERTGGSVSTLTIQRTQQEDSAVYLCASSNRDRDPRSYTFGSGTRLTVV.